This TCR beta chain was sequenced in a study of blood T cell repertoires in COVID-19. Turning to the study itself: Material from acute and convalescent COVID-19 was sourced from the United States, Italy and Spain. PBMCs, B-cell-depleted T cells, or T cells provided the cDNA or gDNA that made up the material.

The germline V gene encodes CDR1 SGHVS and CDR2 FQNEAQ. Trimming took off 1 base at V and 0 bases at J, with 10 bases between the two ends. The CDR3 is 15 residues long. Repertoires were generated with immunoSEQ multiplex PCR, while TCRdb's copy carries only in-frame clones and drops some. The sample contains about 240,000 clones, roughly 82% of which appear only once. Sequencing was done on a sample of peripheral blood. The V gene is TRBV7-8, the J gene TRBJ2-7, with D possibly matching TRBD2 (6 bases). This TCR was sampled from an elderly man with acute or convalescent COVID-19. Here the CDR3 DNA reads TGTGCCAGCAGCTTAGAGGGGAGGAGCTCCTACGAGCAGTACTTC. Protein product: CASSLEGRSSYEQYF.